This T cell receptor beta chain derives from a study of immune characterization of retroperitoneal liposarcoma. Only a few counts were recorded for this clonotype. This CDR3 spans 13 amino acids. V lost 0 bases, J lost 6 bases, and 8 bases lay in between. Germline values: CDR1 SGHDT, CDR2 YYEEEE. TCRdb itself ran the PCR reads through MiXCR, one entry per CDR3 protein. The repertoire includes approximately 11,000 distinct CDR3 sequences, under 25% of them detected once, and more than 8.5% sits in the top ten. This chain joins TRBV5-6 and TRBJ2-3; no reliable D call. Sequenced: blood. The source of this sequence is a female donor with retroperitoneal liposarcoma. The CDR3 loop reads CASSLGVVDTQYF. CDR3 nucleotides: TGTGCCAGCAGCTTGGGGGTGGTCGATACGCAGTATTTT.